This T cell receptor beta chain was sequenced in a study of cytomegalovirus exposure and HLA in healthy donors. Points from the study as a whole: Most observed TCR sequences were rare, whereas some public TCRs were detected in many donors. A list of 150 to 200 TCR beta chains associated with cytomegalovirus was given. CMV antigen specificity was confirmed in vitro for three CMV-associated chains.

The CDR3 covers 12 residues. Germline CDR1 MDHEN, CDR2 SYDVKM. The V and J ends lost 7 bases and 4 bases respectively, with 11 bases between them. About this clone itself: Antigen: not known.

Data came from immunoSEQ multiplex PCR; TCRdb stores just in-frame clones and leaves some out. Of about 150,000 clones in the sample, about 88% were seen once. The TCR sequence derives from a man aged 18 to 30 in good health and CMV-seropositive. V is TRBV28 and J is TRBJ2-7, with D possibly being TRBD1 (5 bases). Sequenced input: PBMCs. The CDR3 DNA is TGTGCCAGCATGACAGCTATTTACGAGCAGTACTTC. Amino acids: CASMTAIYEQYF.